The sequence of this TCR beta chain was determined in a study of human T cells and chemical hapten exposure (dated by TCRdb to 2020 to 2023). At the level of the whole study: Libraries were pooled for sequencing, and per-sample TCR yields varied mainly because of small differences in library volumes within the pool. This study followed changes in the peripheral blood TCR repertoire in vivo during primary and secondary sensitization of alopecia patients to the hapten diphenylcyclopropenone (DPC). From each blood RNA sample, both TCR alpha and TCR beta chains were sequenced. Study-wide conclusions, independent of this receptor: After repeated subsampling, changes were observed in the strength of the expansion versus patch-test correlation and in the threshold at which the correlation became significant. No change with DPC sensitization was found in the number of TCRs above 1 in 1000 frequency, and no evidence of global repertoire structure alterations was found.

Notes on this clonotype: Its cognate antigen has yet to be identified. The record has no base qualities; no much larger clone is one base away.

Measured from the cysteine to the phenylalanine, the CDR3 is 13 residues long. Only the CDR3 DNA stays, 39 bases, in frame from base 1. From V the trimming removes 2 bases and from J it removes 6 bases, while the gene matches leave 2 bases of the junction unaccounted for. The CDR1 and CDR2 encoded by the germline V gene (reference sequence) are SGHKS and YYEKEE. Total RNA was isolated from unfractionated whole blood collected in Tempus Blood RNA tubes. As TCR sequencing controls, a few healthy volunteers were used, with blood taken at day 0, 2 weeks and 6 weeks. Library generation was performed with 5' RACE. TCRdb lists the instrument as Illumina MiSeq. Library preparation attached unique molecular identifiers to individual cDNA molecules for quantitative, reproducible TCR counting. As for how the authors treated the data: A median of approximately 96,000 TCRs per sample was observed, with a range of about 23,224 to 700,000. The Decombinator software suite was used to annotate the V, J and CDR3 of the TCR reads. For PS versus PT1 abundance plots, all samples were subsampled to the same number of TCRs (28,000). Expanded TCRs were defined as absent before sensitization and observed at least eight times at the 2-week time point. TCRdb reprocessing: public reads trimmed at Q25 with fastp, clones called with MiXCR, in-frame beta chains kept. CDR3 protein sequences are deduplicated, and each keeps its most common genes and DNA. TCRdb's processing, not the study's, gives the V and J calls here. The sample data list roughly 120,000 distinct CDR3 sequences, and around a fifth of these were observed just once. The top ten clones comprise about 3% of the sample.

The V and J segments used are TRBV5-5 and TRBJ2-1; TRBD2 agrees with 7 junctional bases. The sequence came from a human donor in good health. The CDR3 corresponds to CASSLSGANEQFF. Here is the DNA: TGTGCCAGCAGCTTAAGCGGGGCCAATGAGCAGTTCTTC.